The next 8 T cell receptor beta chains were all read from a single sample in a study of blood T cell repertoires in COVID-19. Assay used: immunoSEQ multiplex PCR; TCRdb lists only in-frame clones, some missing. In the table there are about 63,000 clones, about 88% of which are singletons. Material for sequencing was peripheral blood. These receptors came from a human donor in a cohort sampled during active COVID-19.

In nucleotides, the CDR3 is TGTGCCAGCAGCTTCGGGACTAGCGGGAGACGTGAGACCCAGTACTTC. It specifies CASSFGTSGRRETQYF. This chain connects TRBV7-9 to TRBJ2-5; the match to TRBD2 covers 14 bases. The ends lost 3 bases at V and 5 bases at J; junction bases unmatched: 5. In germline, CDR1 is SEHNR, CDR2 FQNEAQ (reference sequence). The CDR3 is made up of 16 amino acids.

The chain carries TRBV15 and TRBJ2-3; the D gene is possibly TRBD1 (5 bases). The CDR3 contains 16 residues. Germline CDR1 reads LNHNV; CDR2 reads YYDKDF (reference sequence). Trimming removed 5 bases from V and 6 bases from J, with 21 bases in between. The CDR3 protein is CATSQGVGLYLDTQYF. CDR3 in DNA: TGTGCCACCAGCCAGGGTGTCGGGCTTTACTTGGATACGCAGTATTTT.

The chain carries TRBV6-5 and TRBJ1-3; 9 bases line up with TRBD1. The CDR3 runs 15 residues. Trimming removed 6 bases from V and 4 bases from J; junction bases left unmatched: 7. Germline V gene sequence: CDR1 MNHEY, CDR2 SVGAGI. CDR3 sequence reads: CASRRDRASGNTIYF. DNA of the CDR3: TGTGCCAGCAGGCGGGACAGGGCCTCCGGAAACACCATATATTTT.

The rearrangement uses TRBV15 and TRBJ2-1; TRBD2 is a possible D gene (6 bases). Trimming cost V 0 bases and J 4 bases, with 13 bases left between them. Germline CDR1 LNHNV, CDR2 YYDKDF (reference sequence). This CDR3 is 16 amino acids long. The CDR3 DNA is TGTGCCACCAGCAGAGATCTTGGGGCGGGATACAATGAGCAGTTCTTC. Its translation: CATSRDLGAGYNEQFF.

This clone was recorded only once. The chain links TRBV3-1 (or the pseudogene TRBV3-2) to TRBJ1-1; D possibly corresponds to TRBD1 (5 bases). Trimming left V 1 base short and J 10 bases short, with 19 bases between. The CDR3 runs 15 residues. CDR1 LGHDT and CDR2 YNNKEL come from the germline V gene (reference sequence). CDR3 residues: CASSQVLSGGGVAFF. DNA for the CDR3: TGTGCCAGCAGCCAAGTATTATCGGGGGGAGGTGTAGCTTTCTTT.

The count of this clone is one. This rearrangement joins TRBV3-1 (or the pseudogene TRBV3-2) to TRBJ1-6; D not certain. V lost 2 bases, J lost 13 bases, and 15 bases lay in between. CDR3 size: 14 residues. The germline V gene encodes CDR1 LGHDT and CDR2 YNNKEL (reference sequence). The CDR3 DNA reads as TGTGCCAGCAGCCAACAACCCTCCGGGAGTCCCCTCCACTTT. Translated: CASSQQPSGSPLHF.

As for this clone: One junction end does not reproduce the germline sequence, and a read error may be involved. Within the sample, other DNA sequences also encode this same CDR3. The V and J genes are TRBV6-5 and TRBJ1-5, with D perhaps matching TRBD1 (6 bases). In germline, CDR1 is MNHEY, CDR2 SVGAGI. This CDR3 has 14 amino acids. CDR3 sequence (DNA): TGCGCCAGCACCTACTCGGGGGCTGGACAGCCCCAGCATTTT. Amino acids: CASTYSGAGQPQHF.

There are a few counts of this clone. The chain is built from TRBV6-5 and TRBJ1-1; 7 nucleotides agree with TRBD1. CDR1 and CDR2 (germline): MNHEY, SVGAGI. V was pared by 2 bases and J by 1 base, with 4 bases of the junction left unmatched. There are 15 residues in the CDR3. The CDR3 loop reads CASSYTTGENTEAFF. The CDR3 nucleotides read TGTGCCAGCAGTTACACAACAGGGGAGAACACTGAAGCTTTCTTT.